This TCR beta chain is from a study of cytomegalovirus exposure and HLA in healthy donors. This CDR3 spans 16 amino acids. Germline V CDR1 and CDR2: SGHRS, YFSETQ. J was trimmed by 1 base and V by 3 bases; bases with no gene match: 8. The repertoire was sequenced with immunoSEQ multiplex PCR; TCRdb's copy has only in-frame clones and lacks some. The table records 73,000 or so clones, around 94% of them present only once. This clonotype was sampled from a young woman in good health and CMV-seropositive. Sequencing was carried out using PBMCs. V gene TRBV5-1 combines with J gene TRBJ2-3; 7 nucleotides match TRBD2. The DNA of the CDR3 is TGCGCCAGCAGCTCCGGAGGGGCGGGGGGCACAGATACGCAGTATTTT. Its protein is CASSSGGAGGTDTQYF.